This T cell receptor beta chain comes out of a study of glioma-infiltrating T cells. Study results and caveats: Above-expected tissue-blood divergence occurred in all gliomas, most in low-grade ones. CDR3 overlap between tissue and blood was very small.

As regards this clonotype: Its antigen remains unknown.

The iRepertoire nested amplicon-rescue multiplex PCR amplified TCR alpha and beta CDR3s from RNA. Input was about 100-450 ng of tissue mRNA or PBMC total RNA. MiXCR, applied by TCRdb to the multiplex PCR reads, yields one record per CDR3 protein. The sample lists roughly 190,000 distinct CDR3 sequences, approximately 30% occurring once. The clonotype originates from a human donor with low-grade glioma or glioblastoma, undergoing nonglioma brain surgery, or in good health (not recorded which). The sample was glioma tissue, nonneoplastic brain tissue, or PBMCs (not recorded which).

The CDR3 protein is CASSIGDRVSSEQFF. DNA for the CDR3: TGTGCCAGCAGTATAGGGGACAGGGTTTCAAGTGAGCAGTTCTTC. This chain joins TRBV12-3 or TRBV12-4 and TRBJ2-1; 9 bases are shared with TRBD1. V lost 5 bases to trimming and J lost 9 bases; unmatched junction nucleotides: 11. This CDR3 comprises 15 residues.